A selection of T cell receptor beta chains follows, all from one sample in a study of OX40 agonist ivuxolimab in advanced cancers. Here immunoSEQ multiplex PCR was the method, and the copy in TCRdb shows in-frame clones only, minus some. The sample lists about 73,000 clones, about nine tenths occurring once. Sequences were derived from CD4+ or CD8+ T cells sorted from blood, sampled in a trial of the OX40 agonist ivuxolimab. These receptors originate from an adult with an advanced solid tumor such as melanoma, head and neck, liver or kidney cancer. Both conserved end residues are part of each CDR3. Each record gives: clone size, D gene, V gene, J gene, CDR3 DNA, CDR3 protein. The D gene is left open where the match is weak. Clone size is given for some rows only: seen once, a few or many times, or a class if the clone is expanded.

>-|-|TRBV7-8|TRBJ2-5
TGTGCCAGCCTAGGGTTGGAGACCCAGTACTTC
CASLGLETQYF
>few|-|TRBV15|TRBJ1-3
TGTGCCACCAGCACACATAAACAGGGTTCTGGAAACACCATATATTTT
CATSTHKQGSGNTIYF
>-|-|TRBV27|TRBJ2-7
TGTGCCAGCAGTCCGACCCGGGACTCCCTCTACGAGCAGTACTTC
CASSPTRDSLYEQYF
>-|TRBD2|TRBV15|TRBJ2-7
TGTGCCACCAGCAGAGAACTAGCGGAGAGCTCCTACGAGCAGTACTTC
CATSRELAESSYEQYF
>-|-|TRBV18|TRBJ2-1
TGTGCCAGCTCACCATTAATCGCCTACAATGAGCAGTTCTTC
CASSPLIAYNEQFF
>once|-|TRBV27|TRBJ2-7
TGTGCCAGCAGACAGGACGGACTCTCCTACGAGCAGTACTTC
CASRQDGLSYEQYF
>-|TRBD1|TRBV19|TRBJ2-7
TGTGCCAGTAGTATAGCGGGACAGGGCTACGAGCAGTACTTC
CASSIAGQGYEQYF
>once|-|TRBV19|TRBJ2-1
TGTGCCAGTACCAAAGACGGTAGCTCCTACAATGAGCAGTTCTTC
CASTKDGSSYNEQFF
>-|TRBD1|TRBV7-2|TRBJ1-2
TGTGCCAGCAGCTTAGCACAGGGGGCATATGACTATGGCTACACCTTC
CASSLAQGAYDYGYTF
>-|-|TRBV18|TRBJ2-5
TGTGCCAGCTCACCACCTTTAAGCGGCCAAGAGACCCAGTACTTC
CASSPPLSGQETQYF
>-|-|TRBV13|TRBJ2-1
TGTGCCAGCAGCGATCAAGTCCCGGGGGCTCACTCCTACAATGAGCAGTTCTTC
CASSDQVPGAHSYNEQFF
>-|TRBD2|TRBV27|TRBJ2-1
TGTGCCAGCAGTATTGGGACTAGCGGGCTATACAATGAGCAGTTCTTC
CASSIGTSGLYNEQFF
>once|-|TRBV28|TRBJ1-1
TGTGCCAGCAGTCCACAGGGCAGCCTGGCTGAAGCTTTCTTT
CASSPQGSLAEAFF
>-|-|TRBV28|TRBJ1-1
TGTGCCAGCAGTTTATCCGTCATGGGGACTGAAGCTTTCTTT
CASSLSVMGTEAFF
>-|-|TRBV6-1|TRBJ2-2
TGTGCCCACCCGGCGGGGAATCCCGGGGAGCTGTTTTTT
CAHPAGNPGELFF
>-|-|TRBV6-5|TRBJ2-7
TGTGCCAGCAGTTATGGGCCACCAGGCTCCTACGAGCAGTACTTC
CASSYGPPGSYEQYF
>-|-|TRBV6-1|TRBJ1-2
TGTGCCAGCCGGCGGGAAGAGGGCTACACCTTC
CASRREEGYTF
>once|-|TRBV27|TRBJ2-5
TGTGCCAGCAGTTGGATGCCCGGAGAGACCCAGTACTTC
CASSWMPGETQYF
>-|-|TRBV7-9|TRBJ2-7
TGTGCCAGCAGCTTGGGGGGCTCCCCCTCCTACGAGCAGTACTTC
CASSLGGSPSYEQYF
>-|-|TRBV10-3|TRBJ2-1
TGTGCCATCAGTGGGTTCGGTAATGGAAGTGGGAATGAGCAGTTCTTC
CAISGFGNGSGNEQFF
>-|TRBD2|TRBV9|TRBJ2-1
TGTGCCAGCAGCGTACTCGGACTAGCGAGCGATGAGCAGTTCTTC
CASSVLGLASDEQFF
>-|-|TRBV6-5|TRBJ2-1
TGTGCCAGCAGTCGGATTACAGGAGATGAGCAGTTCTTC
CASSRITGDEQFF
>-|-|TRBV25-1|TRBJ1-2
TGTGCCAGCAGTGATGGGCGGTCCTATGGCTACACCTTC
CASSDGRSYGYTF
>-|-|TRBV27|TRBJ2-3
TGTGCCAGCAGTCCGGACACAGATACGCAGTATTTT
CASSPDTDTQYF
>-|TRBD1|TRBV25-1|TRBJ1-1
TGTACCACAGGGGGCACTGAAGCTTTCTTT
CTTGGTEAFF
>-|-|TRBV7-8|TRBJ2-3
TGTGCCAGCAGCGGAGGAAGCGACGTAGATACGCAGTATTTT
CASSGGSDVDTQYF
>-|TRBD1|TRBV19|TRBJ1-1
TGTGCCAGTAGTAAAGGGGGACAGGGGAACACTGAAGCTTTCTTT
CASSKGGQGNTEAFF
>-|TRBD1|TRBV5-6|TRBJ2-1
TGTGCCAGCAGCTTAGGGACAGGGAACTACAATGAGCAGTTCTTC
CASSLGTGNYNEQFF
>-|-|TRBV13|TRBJ1-3
TGTGCCTCCGGTTGGTACGGAAACACCATATATTTT
CASGWYGNTIYF
>-|TRBD1|TRBV5-1|TRBJ1-1
TGCGCCAGCAGCTCAAGACAGGGAGTGGACACTGAAGCTTTCTTT
CASSSRQGVDTEAFF
>-|TRBD2|TRBV2|TRBJ2-3
TGTGCCAGCAGGGTCGTAGCGGGAGGGCCCACAGATACGCAGTATTTT
CASRVVAGGPTDTQYF
>-|-|TRBV27|TRBJ1-1
TGTGCCAGCAGTGTAGGGGGAGGCACTGAAGCTTTCTTT
CASSVGGGTEAFF
>-|TRBD1|TRBV7-9|TRBJ1-1
TGTGCCAGCAGCTCGGGACAGCCCAGGACTGAAGCTTTCTTT
CASSSGQPRTEAFF
>-|TRBD1|TRBV28|TRBJ2-7
TGTGCCAGCAGTCTCACAGGGGGCAACGACGAGCAGTACTTC
CASSLTGGNDEQYF
>-|TRBD2|TRBV19|TRBJ2-7
TGTGCCAGTAGTATAGATGGCCTAGCGGGGCGCTACGAGCAGTACTTC
CASSIDGLAGRYEQYF
>-|-|TRBV9|TRBJ2-3
TGTGCCAGCAGCGTACGTGGGGGGCAGGATACGCAGTATTTT
CASSVRGGQDTQYF
>-|-|TRBV6-5|TRBJ1-1
TGTGCCAGCACGTTCGGCACTGAAGCTTTCTTT
CASTFGTEAFF
>-|-|TRBV9|TRBJ2-5
TGTGCCAGCAGCGTAAGTACAGGTCCCCAAGAGACCCAGTACTTC
CASSVSTGPQETQYF
>-|TRBD1|TRBV2|TRBJ2-6
TGTGCCAGCTTTGGGACAGGGAGCTCTGGGGCCAACGTCCTGACTTTC
CASFGTGSSGANVLTF
>-|TRBD1|TRBV4-2|TRBJ2-7
TGTGCCAGCAGCCAATCCTGGGACAGAAGATACGAGCAGTACTTC
CASSQSWDRRYEQYF
>-|-|TRBV29-1|TRBJ2-1
TGCAGCGTTGAAACGGGTAGCATCTACAATGAGCAGTTCTTC
CSVETGSIYNEQFF
>-|-|TRBV9|TRBJ2-3
TGTGCCAGCAGCGTAGCTACACCCACAGATACGCAGTATTTT
CASSVATPTDTQYF
>few|TRBD2|TRBV6-5|TRBJ2-1
TGTGCCAGCAGTCCTCAGGGAGGGTTCAATGAGCAGTTCTTC
CASSPQGGFNEQFF
>-|TRBD1|TRBV5-4|TRBJ2-7
TGTGCCAGCAGCTCGACAGGGACGGGGGAGCAGTACTTC
CASSSTGTGEQYF
>-|-|TRBV29-1|TRBJ2-2
TGCAGCGTTACACTAGGCACCGGGGAGCTGTTTTTT
CSVTLGTGELFF
>-|-|TRBV6-5|TRBJ2-3
TGTGCCAGCAGAAAATACAGGGATCCAGATACGCAGTATTTT
CASRKYRDPDTQYF
>-|TRBD2|TRBV10-3|TRBJ2-7
TGTGCCATCAGTGGAACTAGCGGGCTCTACGAGCAGTACTTC
CAISGTSGLYEQYF
>-|-|TRBV7-9|TRBJ1-5
TGTGCCAGCAGCTTCCCGGGGGCGGGTCAGCCCCAGCATTTT
CASSFPGAGQPQHF
>-|-|TRBV2|TRBJ2-1
TGTGCCAGCAGCCTCGGTGGGACATCCTACAATGAGCAGTTCTTC
CASSLGGTSYNEQFF
>-|-|TRBV12-2|TRBJ2-5
TGTGCAAGTCGCTTAGCGCGGGGACTAGCGAGCTTGGAGACCCAGTACTTC
CASRLARGLASLETQYF
>-|-|TRBV19|TRBJ2-3
TGTGCCAGTAGTATAAGGACGGAGCCCACAGATACGCAGTATTTT
CASSIRTEPTDTQYF
>-|-|TRBV7-6|TRBJ2-3
TGTGCCAGCAGCTTAAGACCCTCGGATACGCAGTATTTT
CASSLRPSDTQYF
>once|-|TRBV5-4|TRBJ2-6
TGTGCCAGCAGCTTGGGTTACAGGGAGGCTGGGGCCAACGTCCTGACTTTC
CASSLGYREAGANVLTF